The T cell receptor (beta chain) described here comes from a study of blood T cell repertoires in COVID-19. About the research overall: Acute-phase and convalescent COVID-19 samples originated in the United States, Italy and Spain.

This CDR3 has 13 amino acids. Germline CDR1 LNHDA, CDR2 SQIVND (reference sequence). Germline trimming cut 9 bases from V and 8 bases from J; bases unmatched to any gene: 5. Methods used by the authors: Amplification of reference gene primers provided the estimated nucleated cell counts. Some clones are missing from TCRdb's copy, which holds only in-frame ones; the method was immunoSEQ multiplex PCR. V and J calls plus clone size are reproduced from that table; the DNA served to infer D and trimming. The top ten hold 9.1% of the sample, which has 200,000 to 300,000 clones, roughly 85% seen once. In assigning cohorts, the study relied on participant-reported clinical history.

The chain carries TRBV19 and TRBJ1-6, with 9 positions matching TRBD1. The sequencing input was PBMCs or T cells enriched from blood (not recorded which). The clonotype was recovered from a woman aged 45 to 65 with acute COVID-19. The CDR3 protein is CASGDREDSPLHF. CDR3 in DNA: TGTGCCAGCGGGGACAGGGAGGATTCACCCCTCCACTTT.